The entry below describes one TCR beta chain. What it binds is unknown. CDR3 length: 11 residues. Germline V lookup: CDR1 LGHNT, CDR2 FRNRAP. The ends were cut back, 5 bases at V and 12 bases at J, with 11 bases in the middle. These data belong to a study of post-analysis software for immune sequencing data. Study results and limitations: TRBV5-6, TRBV5-1 and TRBV20-1 belonged to a set of roughly 5 TRBV segments that were more frequent in patients than controls.

Tagging with unique molecular identifiers was a feature of the TCR beta cDNA libraries. TCRdb re-called the PCR reads through MiXCR, storing one row per CDR3 protein. The sample records about 430,000 distinct CDR3 sequences, approximately 39% being singletons. The sequenced sample consisted of blood. This chain links TRBV12-5 with TRBJ2-1; D possibly corresponds to TRBD2 (6 bases). The TCR was taken from a girl aged 2-9 years with multiple sclerosis. CDR3 bases: TGTGCTAGTGGTACAGAGCGGGCGCAGTTCTTC. Encoded protein: CASGTERAQFF.